This T cell receptor (beta chain) was captured in a study of blood T cells in healthy people across ages. Then a second PCR, running roughly 7 to 11 cycles, was carried out with a sample-barcoded 5' primer and a J-beta primer mix. TCRdb analysed the 5' RACE reads with MiXCR anew, one entry per CDR3 protein. This table has 700,000 to 900,000 distinct CDR3 sequences, about a quarter appearing once. The V gene's germline CDR1 is KGHSH and CDR2 LQKENI. Trimming took off 3 bases at V and 8 bases at J, with 16 bases between the two ends. The CDR3 loop spans 14 amino acids. The data were also submitted as part of a second study, on T cells of mothers and their children.

This sequence originates from a boy under 18 in good health. The chain recombines TRBV18 with TRBJ1-2; the D gene is possibly TRBD1 (5 bases). Material for sequencing was blood. The CDR3: CASSPDGGLGGYTF. The CDR3 region has the DNA TGTGCCAGCTCACCGGATGGGGGACTGGGCGGCTACACCTTC.